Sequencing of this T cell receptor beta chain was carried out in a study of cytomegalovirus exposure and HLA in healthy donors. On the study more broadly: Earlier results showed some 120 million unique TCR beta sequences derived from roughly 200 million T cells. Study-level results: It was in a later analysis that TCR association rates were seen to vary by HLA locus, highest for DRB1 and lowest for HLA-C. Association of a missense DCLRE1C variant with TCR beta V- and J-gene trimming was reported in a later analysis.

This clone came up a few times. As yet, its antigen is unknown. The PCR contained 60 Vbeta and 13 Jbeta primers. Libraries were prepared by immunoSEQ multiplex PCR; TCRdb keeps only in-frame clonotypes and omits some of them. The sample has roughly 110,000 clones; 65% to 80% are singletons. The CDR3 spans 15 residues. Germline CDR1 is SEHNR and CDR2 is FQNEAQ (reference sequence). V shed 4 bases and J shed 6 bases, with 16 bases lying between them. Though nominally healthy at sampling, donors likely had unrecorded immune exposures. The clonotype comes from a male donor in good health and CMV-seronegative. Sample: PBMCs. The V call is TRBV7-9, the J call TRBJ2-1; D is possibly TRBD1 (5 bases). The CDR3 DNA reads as TGTGCCAGCAGCTCAGACGAGACAGATCCCAATGAGCAGTTCTTC. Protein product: CASSSDETDPNEQFF.